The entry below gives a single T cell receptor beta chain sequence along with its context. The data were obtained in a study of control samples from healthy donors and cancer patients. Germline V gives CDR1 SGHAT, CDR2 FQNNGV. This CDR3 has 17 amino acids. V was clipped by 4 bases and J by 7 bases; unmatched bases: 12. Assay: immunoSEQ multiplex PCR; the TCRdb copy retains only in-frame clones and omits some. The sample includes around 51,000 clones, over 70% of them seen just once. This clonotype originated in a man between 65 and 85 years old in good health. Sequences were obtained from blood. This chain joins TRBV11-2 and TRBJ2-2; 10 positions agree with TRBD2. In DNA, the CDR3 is TGTGCCAGCAGCTATTCAATAGCGGGAGGTGCCCTCGGGGAGCTGTTTTTT. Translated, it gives CASSYSIAGGALGELFF.